One sample yielded the 21 T cell receptor beta chains listed below, sequenced in a study of PD-L1 blockade in urothelial cancer. This table comes from immunoSEQ multiplex PCR, and its TCRdb copy is limited to in-frame clones, with some not included. The table lists tens of thousands of clones, about 83% of them singletons. Time point in this sample: pretreatment peripheral blood. The starting material was PBMCs, obtained around atezolizumab (anti-PD-L1) treatment. All receptors derive from a woman in her 70s with urothelial cancer.

The chain has TRBV27 and TRBJ2-7; D might be TRBD1 (6 bases). Deletions cut 3 bases from V and 3 bases from J, with 24 bases between. Germline CDR1 MNHEY, CDR2 SMNVEV (reference sequence). The CDR3 spans 18 residues. This chain's CDR3 is CASSFLGTGQTRNYEQYF. The CDR3 DNA sequence: TGTGCCAGCAGTTTCCTAGGAACAGGACAGACAAGAAACTACGAGCAGTACTTC.

V usage is TRBV4-2 and J usage is TRBJ2-1, with 8 bases lining up with TRBD2. CDR3 length: 16 amino acids. Germline CDR1 LGHNA, CDR2 YNFKEQ. Unmatched junction bases numbered 4, after V lost 0 bases and J lost 3 bases. The DNA for the CDR3 is TGTGCCAGCAGCCAAGATTGGACTAGCAGCTACAATGAGCAGTTCTTC. Protein product: CASSQDWTSSYNEQFF.

The chain links TRBV2 to TRBJ2-2, with 7 nucleotides matching TRBD1. Germline V gene sequence: CDR1 SNHLY, CDR2 FYNNEI. V lost 6 bases and J lost 1; bases outside the gene matches: 2. CDR3 size: 14 residues. The CDR3 nucleotides read TGTGCCAGCAGGACAGGGTTGAACACCGGGGAGCTGTTTTTT. Encoded protein: CASRTGLNTGELFF.

The J gene is TRBJ1-2, the V gene TRBV7-8; unclear D gene. Germline values: CDR1 SGHVS, CDR2 FQNEAQ. Trimming cost V 0 bases and J 0 bases, with 26 bases left between them. This CDR3 has 21 residues. The CDR3, as DNA: TGTGCCAGCAGCTTAGCGCGTCAGGCCCCCCCGCTGAACTTAGCTAACTATGGCTACACCTTC. It codes for CASSLARQAPPLNLANYGYTF.

CDR3: CASSERGGADTQYF. In nucleotides, the CDR3 is TGTGCCAGCAGTGAGCGGGGCGGGGCAGATACGCAGTATTTT. The rearrangement joins TRBV2 to TRBJ2-3, with D tentatively TRBD2 (6 bases). Germline V gives CDR1 SNHLY, CDR2 FYNNEI. Trimming took 3 bases from V and 4 from J, leaving 11 bases between them. The CDR3 sequence is 14 residues long. Combining the CDR3 with reference TRBV2 and TRBJ2-3 gives the whole variable domain EPEVTQTPSHQVTQMGQEVILRCVPISNHLYFYWYRQILGQKVEFLVSFYNNEISEKSEIFDDQFSVERPDGSNFTLKIRSTKLEDSAMYFCASSERGGADTQYFGPGTRLTVL.

This clone was recorded only once. The rearrangement links TRBV7-9 to TRBJ2-1; possible D gene TRBD2, 6 bases. Per the germline V gene, CDR1 is SEHNR and CDR2 is FQNEAQ (reference sequence). Between the trimmed V and J ends, which lost 1 base and 8 bases, there was a span of 9 bases. This CDR3 region has 13 residues. The CDR3 nucleotides read TGTGCCAGCAGCTTAGGGGCTAGCGATGAGCAGTTCTTC. Translated: CASSLGASDEQFF.

The V gene is TRBV4-2, the J gene TRBJ1-4; no firm D call. Germline V gene data show CDR1 as LGHNA and CDR2 as YNFKEQ. V shed 3 bases and J shed 8 bases, with 10 bases lying between them. This CDR3 region has 13 residues. The CDR3 bases are TGTGCCAGCAGCCAGGACTCCGGGGAAAAACTGTTTTTT. Translation: CASSQDSGEKLFF.

The chain is built from TRBV5-4 and TRBJ1-2; perhaps TRBD1 as D (5 bases). CDR1 is SGHNT and CDR2 is YYREEE in the germline V gene (reference sequence). The CDR3 sequence is 14 residues long. The V gene lost 1 base and the J gene lost 4 bases, with 11 bases spanning the gap. CDR3 protein: CASSLLGQSYGYTF. The CDR3 nucleotides are TGTGCCAGCAGCTTGCTGGGGCAGTCCTATGGCTACACCTTC.

The genes are TRBV4-1 and TRBJ2-7; the D gene is possibly TRBD1 (6 bases). CDR1 is MGHRA and CDR2 is YSYEKL in the germline V gene. Between the trimmed V and J ends, which lost 0 bases and 2 bases, there was a span of 11 bases. This CDR3 is built from 15 residues. For the CDR3, the DNA is TGCGCCAGCAGCCAAGATAGGGGGACCACCTACGAGCAGTACTTC. Its protein product is CASSQDRGTTYEQYF.

J is TRBJ1-1 and V is TRBV2; D is perhaps TRBD1 (6 bases). Germline assignment: CDR1 SNHLY and CDR2 FYNNEI. The CDR3 extends over 14 amino acids. V lost 4 bases to trimming and J lost 4 bases, with 13 bases between them. For the CDR3, the DNA is TGTGCCAGCAGTGGAACAGGGATGGGCACTGAAGCTTTCTTT. This translates into CASSGTGMGTEAFF.

The rearrangement links TRBV29-1 to TRBJ1-4; 9 positions match TRBD1. Germline V lookup: CDR1 SQVTM, CDR2 ANQGSEA. With 4 bases clipped from V and 7 bases from J, the junction kept 10 bases outside the gene matches. This CDR3 has 15 residues. CDR3 in amino acids: CSVGLSGTGTEKLFF. The CDR3 DNA sequence: TGCAGCGTTGGTCTATCCGGGACAGGGACTGAAAAACTGTTTTTT. The complete variable domain, with remaining parts taken from reference TRBV29-1 and TRBJ1-4, reads SAVISQKPSRDICQRGTSLTIQCQVDSQVTMMFWYRQQPGQSLTLIATANQGSEATYESGFVIDKFPISRPNLTFSTLTVSNMSPEDSSIYLCSVGLSGTGTEKLFFGSGTQLSVL.

V and J are TRBV5-4 and TRBJ2-5; a weak D match, TRBD2 (6 bases). Germline assignment: CDR1 SGHNT and CDR2 YYREEE (reference sequence). V was cut by 0 bases and J by 5 bases, with 11 bases left in between. This CDR3 is 14 amino acids long. The CDR3, as DNA: TGTGCCAGCAGCTTGGGCCTAGCGAGGGAGACCCAGTACTTC. Its protein is CASSLGLARETQYF.

Only a few counts were recorded for this clone. The chain joins TRBV19 to TRBJ1-1, with D perhaps TRBD1 (6 bases). Germline CDR1 and CDR2: LNHDA and SQIVND (reference sequence). The CDR3 covers 13 residues. Trimming took off 7 bases at V and 5 bases at J, with 14 bases between the two ends. The CDR3 nucleotides are TGTGCCAGTATTACGGACAGTGGGACTGAAGCTTTCTTT. Encoded protein: CASITDSGTEAFF.

The chain uses TRBV6-6 and TRBJ1-1; D is unclear. Trimming removed 3 bases from V and 11 bases from J, with 16 bases in between. The CDR3 consists of 13 residues. CDR1 is MNHNY, CDR2 SVGAGI, per germline (reference sequence). CDR3: CASSYREGEKAFF. The CDR3 DNA sequence: TGTGCCAGCAGTTATCGGGAGGGTGAGAAGGCTTTCTTT.

The genes are TRBV5-1 and TRBJ1-2, with D uncertain. Deletions cut 2 bases from V and 3 bases from J, with 8 bases between. Germline V gene sequence: CDR1 SGHRS, CDR2 YFSETQ. The CDR3 loop spans 13 amino acids. CDR3 loop: CASSFDGDYGYTF. DNA of the CDR3: TGCGCCAGCAGCTTCGACGGAGACTATGGCTACACCTTC.

J is TRBJ1-1 and V is TRBV5-4; 7 nucleotides line up with TRBD1. CDR3 length equals 16 residues. V lost 4 bases to trimming and J lost 0 bases; unmatched junction nucleotides: 9. Germline V gene data show CDR1 as SGHNT and CDR2 as YYREEE (reference sequence). CDR3 sequence (DNA): TGTGCCAGCAGCCCTGGACAGGTGGCGATGAACACTGAAGCTTTCTTT. As protein: CASSPGQVAMNTEAFF.

The chain links TRBV7-2 to TRBJ2-5, with D hard to call. CDR1 SGHTA and CDR2 FQGNSA come from the germline V gene. The CDR3 is 16 residues long. V lost 3 bases and J 6 bases, leaving 20 bases between the germline ends. The CDR3: CASSFSIGPGVKTQYF. The CDR3 bases are TGTGCCAGCAGCTTTAGTATTGGCCCAGGTGTGAAGACCCAGTACTTC.

This clone was observed many times. The rearrangement uses TRBV29-1 and TRBJ2-3; unclear D gene. V was shortened by 6 bases and J by 8 bases, with 18 bases between the two germline ends. The V gene's germline CDR1 is SQVTM and CDR2 ANQGSEA. The CDR3 has 13 residues. The DNA of the CDR3 is TGCAGCGTATTACACTCACAGATTCCTACGCAGTATTTT. Amino acid sequence: CSVLHSQIPTQYF.

This chain connects TRBV7-9 to TRBJ1-1; D might be TRBD1 (6 bases). V lost 11 bases to trimming and J lost 1 base, with 29 bases between them. There are 18 residues in the CDR3. Germline assignment: CDR1 SEHNR and CDR2 FQNEAQ (reference sequence). CDR3 DNA: TGTGCCGGCAAAGCCGGGGGGCAGGGCCATTCGGCGAACACTGAAGCTTTCTTT. Translated: CAGKAGGQGHSANTEAFF.

The rearrangement links TRBV27 to TRBJ2-2; TRBD2 is a possible D gene (6 bases). The CDR3 length is 14 residues. Germline V gene sequence: CDR1 MNHEY, CDR2 SMNVEV (reference sequence). V lost 3 bases to trimming and J lost 2 bases, with 7 bases between them. CDR3 sequence: CASSFGTNTGELFF. CDR3 sequence (DNA): TGTGCCAGCAGTTTCGGGACTAACACCGGGGAGCTGTTTTTT.

The chain couples TRBV21-1 to TRBJ1-5; TRBD1 was called by the table and not checked on the DNA. TRBV21-1 is a pseudogene. The CDR3 contains 16 residues. CDR3 coding DNA: TGTGCCAGCAGCACCGGAGGGACAGGACTTCTTCAGCCCCAGCATTTT. Translated, it gives CASSTGGTGLLQPQHF.